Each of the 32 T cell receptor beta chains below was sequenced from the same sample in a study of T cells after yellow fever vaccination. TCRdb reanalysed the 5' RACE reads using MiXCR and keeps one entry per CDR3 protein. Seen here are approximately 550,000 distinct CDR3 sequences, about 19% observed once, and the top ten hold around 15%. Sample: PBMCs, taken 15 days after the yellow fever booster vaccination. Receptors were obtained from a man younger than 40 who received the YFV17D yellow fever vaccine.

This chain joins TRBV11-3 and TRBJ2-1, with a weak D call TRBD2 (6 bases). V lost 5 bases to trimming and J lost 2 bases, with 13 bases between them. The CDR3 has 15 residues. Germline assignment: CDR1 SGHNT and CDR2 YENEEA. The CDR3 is CASSGEASAYNEQFF. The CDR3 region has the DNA TGTGCCAGCAGCGGAGAAGCTAGCGCCTACAATGAGCAGTTCTTC.

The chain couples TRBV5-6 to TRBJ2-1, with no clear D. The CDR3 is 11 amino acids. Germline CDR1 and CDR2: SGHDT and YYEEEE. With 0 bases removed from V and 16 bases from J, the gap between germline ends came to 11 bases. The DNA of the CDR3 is TGTGCCAGCAGCTTGGCTTCCCTACGATTCTTC. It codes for CASSLASLRFF.

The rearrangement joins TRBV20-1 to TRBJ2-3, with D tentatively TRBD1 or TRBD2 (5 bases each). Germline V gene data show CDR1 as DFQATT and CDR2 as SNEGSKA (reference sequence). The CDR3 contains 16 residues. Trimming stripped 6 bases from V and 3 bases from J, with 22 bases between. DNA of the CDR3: TGCAGTGCAGCCCCCACTGCACTTTGGGGGACAGATACGCAGTATTTT. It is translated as CSAAPTALWGTDTQYF.

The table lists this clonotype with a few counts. CDR3 coding DNA: TGTGCCAGCAGCTACAGGGACTATGGCTACACCTTC. This codes for CASSYRDYGYTF. The chain has TRBV6-2 or TRBV6-3 and TRBJ1-2; D is possibly TRBD1 (6 bases). Looked up from germline, CDR1 is MNHEY and CDR2 is SVGEGT. CDR3 length equals 12 residues. V lost 6 bases to trimming and J lost 3 bases, with 8 bases between them.

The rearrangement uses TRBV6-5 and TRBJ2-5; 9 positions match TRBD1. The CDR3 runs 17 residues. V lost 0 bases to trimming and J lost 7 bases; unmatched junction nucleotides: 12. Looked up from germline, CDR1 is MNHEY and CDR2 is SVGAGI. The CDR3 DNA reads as TGTGCCAGCAGTTACTCCCGCGGACAGGGGAGGCTTGGGACCCAGTACTTC. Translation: CASSYSRGQGRLGTQYF.

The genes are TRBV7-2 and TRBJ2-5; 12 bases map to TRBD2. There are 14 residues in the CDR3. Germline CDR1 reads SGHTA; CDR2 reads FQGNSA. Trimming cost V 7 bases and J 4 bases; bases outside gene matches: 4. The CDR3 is CASMTSGSGETQYF. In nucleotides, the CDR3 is TGTGCCAGCATGACTAGCGGGAGTGGAGAGACCCAGTACTTC. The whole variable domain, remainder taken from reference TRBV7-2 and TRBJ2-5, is GAGVSQSPSNKVTEKGKDVELRCDPISGHTALYWYRQSLGQGLEFLIYFQGNSAPDKSGLPSDRFSAERTGGSVSTLTIQRTQQEDSAVYLCASMTSGSGETQYFGPGTRLLVL.

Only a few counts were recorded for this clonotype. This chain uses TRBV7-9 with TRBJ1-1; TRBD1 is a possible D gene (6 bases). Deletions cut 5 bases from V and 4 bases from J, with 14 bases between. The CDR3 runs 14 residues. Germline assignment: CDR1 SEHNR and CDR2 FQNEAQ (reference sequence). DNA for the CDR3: TGTGCCAGCAGCCCCAGGGGTGGGAGCACTGAAGCTTTCTTT. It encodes CASSPRGGSTEAFF.

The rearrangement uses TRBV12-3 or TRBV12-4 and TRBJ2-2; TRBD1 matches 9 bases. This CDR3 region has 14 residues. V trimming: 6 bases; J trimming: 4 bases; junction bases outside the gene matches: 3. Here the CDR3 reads CASRWTGVTGELFF. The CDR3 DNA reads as TGTGCCAGCAGATGGACAGGGGTCACCGGGGAGCTGTTTTTT.

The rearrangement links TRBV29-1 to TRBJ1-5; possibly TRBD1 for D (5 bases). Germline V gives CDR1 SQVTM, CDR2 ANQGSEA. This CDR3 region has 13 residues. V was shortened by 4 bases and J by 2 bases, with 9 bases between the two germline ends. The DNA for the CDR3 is TGCAGCGTTGCAGGGAATCGCAATCAGCCCCAGCATTTT. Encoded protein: CSVAGNRNQPQHF. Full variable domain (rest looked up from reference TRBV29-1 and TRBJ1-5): SAVISQKPSRDICQRGTSLTIQCQVDSQVTMMFWYRQQPGQSLTLIATANQGSEATYESGFVIDKFPISRPNLTFSTLTVSNMSPEDSSIYLCSVAGNRNQPQHFGDGTRLSIL.

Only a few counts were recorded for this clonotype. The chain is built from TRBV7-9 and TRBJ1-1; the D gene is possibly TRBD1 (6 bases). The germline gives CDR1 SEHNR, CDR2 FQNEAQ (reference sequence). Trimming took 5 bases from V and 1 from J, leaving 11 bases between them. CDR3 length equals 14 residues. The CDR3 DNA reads TGTGCCAGCAGCCCCCAAGGGGGGAACACTGAAGCTTTCTTT. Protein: CASSPQGGNTEAFF.

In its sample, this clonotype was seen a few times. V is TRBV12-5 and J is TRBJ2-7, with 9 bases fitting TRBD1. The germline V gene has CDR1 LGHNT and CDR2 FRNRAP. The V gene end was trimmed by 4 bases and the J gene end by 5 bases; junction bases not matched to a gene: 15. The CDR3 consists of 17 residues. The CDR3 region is CASGSWDPGQGGNEQYF. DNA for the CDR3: TGTGCTAGTGGTTCCTGGGACCCGGGACAGGGTGGGAACGAGCAGTACTTC.

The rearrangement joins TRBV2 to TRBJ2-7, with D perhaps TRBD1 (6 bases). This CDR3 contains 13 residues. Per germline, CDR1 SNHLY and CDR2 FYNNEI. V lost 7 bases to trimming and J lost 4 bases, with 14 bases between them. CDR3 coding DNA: TGTGCCAGCAACAGACAGGACCAGTACGAGCAGTACTTC. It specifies CASNRQDQYEQYF.

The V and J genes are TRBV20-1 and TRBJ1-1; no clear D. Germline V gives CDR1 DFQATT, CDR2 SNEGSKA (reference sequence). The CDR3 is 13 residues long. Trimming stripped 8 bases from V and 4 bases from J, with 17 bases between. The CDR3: CSPGRTYRTEAFF. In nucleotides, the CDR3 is TGCAGTCCCGGACGGACCTATCGCACTGAAGCTTTCTTT.

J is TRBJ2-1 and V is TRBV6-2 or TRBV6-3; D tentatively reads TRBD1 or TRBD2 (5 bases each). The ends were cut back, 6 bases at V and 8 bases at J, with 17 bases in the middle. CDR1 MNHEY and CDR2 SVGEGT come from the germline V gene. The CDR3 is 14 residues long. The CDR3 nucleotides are TGTGCCAGCAGGAGGGACCCCCTTGGCCATGAGCAGTTCTTC. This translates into CASRRDPLGHEQFF.

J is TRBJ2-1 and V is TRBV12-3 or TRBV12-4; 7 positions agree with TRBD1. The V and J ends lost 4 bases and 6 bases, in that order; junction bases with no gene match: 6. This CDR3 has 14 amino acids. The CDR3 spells CASSSQTGTNEQFF. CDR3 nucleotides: TGTGCCAGCAGTTCCCAGACAGGGACCAATGAGCAGTTCTTC.

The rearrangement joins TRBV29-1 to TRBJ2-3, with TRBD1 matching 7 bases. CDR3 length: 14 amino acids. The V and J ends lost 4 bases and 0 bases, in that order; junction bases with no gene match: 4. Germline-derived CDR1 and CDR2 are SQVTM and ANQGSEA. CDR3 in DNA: TGCAGCGTTGGCGACAGGGCTAGCACAGATACGCAGTATTTT. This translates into CSVGDRASTDTQYF.

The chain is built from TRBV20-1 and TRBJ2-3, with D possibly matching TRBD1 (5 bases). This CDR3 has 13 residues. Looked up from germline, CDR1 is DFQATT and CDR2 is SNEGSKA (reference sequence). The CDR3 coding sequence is TGCGGGGTATACGGACACAGCACAGATACGCAGTATTTT. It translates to CGVYGHSTDTQYF.

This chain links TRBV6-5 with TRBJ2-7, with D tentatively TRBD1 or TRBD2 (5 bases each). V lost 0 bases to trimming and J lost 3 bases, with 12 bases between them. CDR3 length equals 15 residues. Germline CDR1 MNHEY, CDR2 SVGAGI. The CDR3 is CASSYSIGAVYEQYF. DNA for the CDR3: TGTGCCAGCAGTTACTCGATCGGGGCAGTCTACGAGCAGTACTTC.

The CDR3 loop reads CASSPVTSGRDGITDTQYF. CDR3 DNA: TGTGCCAGCAGTCCCGTGACTAGCGGGAGGGATGGTATAACAGATACGCAGTATTTT. The rearrangement uses TRBV12-3 or TRBV12-4 and TRBJ2-3; 14 bases agree with TRBD2. V trimming: 5 bases; J trimming: 3 bases; junction bases outside the gene matches: 13. The CDR3 has 19 residues.

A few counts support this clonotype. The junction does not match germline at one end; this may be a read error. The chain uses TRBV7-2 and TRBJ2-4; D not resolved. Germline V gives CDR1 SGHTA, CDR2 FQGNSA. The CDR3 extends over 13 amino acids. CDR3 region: CASSLEARNIQYF. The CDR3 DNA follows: TGTGCCAGCAGCTTAGAGGCCAGAAACATTCAGTACTTC.

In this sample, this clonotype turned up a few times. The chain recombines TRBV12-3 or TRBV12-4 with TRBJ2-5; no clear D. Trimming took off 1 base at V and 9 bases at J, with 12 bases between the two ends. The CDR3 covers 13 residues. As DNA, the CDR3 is TGTGCCAGCAGTTTAGGGTCATCCTCGGCCCAGTACTTC. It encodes CASSLGSSSAQYF.

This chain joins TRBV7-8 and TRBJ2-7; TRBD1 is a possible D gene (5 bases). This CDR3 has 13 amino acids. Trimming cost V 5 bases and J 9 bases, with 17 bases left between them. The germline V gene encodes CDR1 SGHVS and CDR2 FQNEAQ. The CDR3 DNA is TGTGCCAGCAGCCTAGGCAGGGTTATCCGGCAGTACTTC. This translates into CASSLGRVIRQYF.

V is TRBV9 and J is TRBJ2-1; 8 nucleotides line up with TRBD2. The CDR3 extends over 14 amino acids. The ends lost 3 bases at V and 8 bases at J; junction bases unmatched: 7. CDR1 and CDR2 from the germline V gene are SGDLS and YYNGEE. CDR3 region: CASSESGSTHEQFF. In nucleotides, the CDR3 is TGTGCCAGCAGCGAAAGCGGGAGTACCCATGAGCAGTTCTTC.

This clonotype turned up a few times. CDR3 sequence reads: CASSAEGTSGSPNEQFF. The CDR3 nucleotides are TGTGCCAGCAGTGCCGAAGGGACTAGCGGGAGTCCAAATGAGCAGTTCTTC. The chain links TRBV27 to TRBJ2-1, with TRBD2 matching over 14 bases. In germline, CDR1 is MNHEY, CDR2 SMNVEV (reference sequence). The CDR3 sequence is 17 residues long. After removal of 5 bases from V and 7 bases from J, the junction contained 10 bases not matched to a gene.

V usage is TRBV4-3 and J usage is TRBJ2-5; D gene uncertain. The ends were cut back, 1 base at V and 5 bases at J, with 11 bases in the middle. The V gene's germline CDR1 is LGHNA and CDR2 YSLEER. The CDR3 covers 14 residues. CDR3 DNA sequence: TGCGCCAGCAGCCAAGTATTAGGGTATGAGACCCAGTACTTC. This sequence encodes CASSQVLGYETQYF.

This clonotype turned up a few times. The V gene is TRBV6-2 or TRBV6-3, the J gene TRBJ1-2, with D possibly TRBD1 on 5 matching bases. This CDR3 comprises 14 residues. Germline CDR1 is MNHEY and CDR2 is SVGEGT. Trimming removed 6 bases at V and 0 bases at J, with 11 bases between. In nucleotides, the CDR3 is TGTGCCAGCAGCCCCGGACATACTAACTATGGCTACACCTTC. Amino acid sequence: CASSPGHTNYGYTF.

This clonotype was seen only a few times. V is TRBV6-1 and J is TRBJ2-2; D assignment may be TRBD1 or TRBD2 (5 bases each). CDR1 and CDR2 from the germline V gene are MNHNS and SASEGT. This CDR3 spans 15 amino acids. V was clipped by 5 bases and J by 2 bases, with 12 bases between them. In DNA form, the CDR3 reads TGTGCCAGCAGTATCGGGGCAGCTAACACCGGGGAGCTGTTTTTT. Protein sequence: CASSIGAANTGELFF.

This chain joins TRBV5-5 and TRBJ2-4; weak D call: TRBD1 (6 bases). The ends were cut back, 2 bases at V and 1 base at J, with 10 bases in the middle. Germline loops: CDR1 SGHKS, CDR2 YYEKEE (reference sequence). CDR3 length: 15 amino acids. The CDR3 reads CASSLPTGAKNIQYF. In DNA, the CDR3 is TGTGCCAGCAGCTTACCAACAGGGGCCAAAAACATTCAGTACTTC.

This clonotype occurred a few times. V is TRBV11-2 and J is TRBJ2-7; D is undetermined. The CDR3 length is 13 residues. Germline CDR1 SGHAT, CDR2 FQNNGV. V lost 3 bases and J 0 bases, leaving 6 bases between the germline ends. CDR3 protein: CASSLSFSYEQYF. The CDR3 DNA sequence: TGTGCCAGCAGCTTGTCGTTCTCCTACGAGCAGTACTTC.

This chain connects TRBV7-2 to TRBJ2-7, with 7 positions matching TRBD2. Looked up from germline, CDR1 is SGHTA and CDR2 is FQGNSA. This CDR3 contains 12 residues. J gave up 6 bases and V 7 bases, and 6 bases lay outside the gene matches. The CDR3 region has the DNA TGTGCCAGCACTCAGAGCGGGACCGAGCAGTACTTC. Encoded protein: CASTQSGTEQYF.

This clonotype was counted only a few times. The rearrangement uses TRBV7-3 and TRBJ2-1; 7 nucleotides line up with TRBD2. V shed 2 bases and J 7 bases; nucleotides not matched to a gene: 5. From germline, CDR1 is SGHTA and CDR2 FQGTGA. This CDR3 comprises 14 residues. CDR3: CASSLGRAGNEQFF. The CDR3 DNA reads TGTGCCAGCAGCTTAGGGAGGGCCGGAAATGAGCAGTTCTTC.

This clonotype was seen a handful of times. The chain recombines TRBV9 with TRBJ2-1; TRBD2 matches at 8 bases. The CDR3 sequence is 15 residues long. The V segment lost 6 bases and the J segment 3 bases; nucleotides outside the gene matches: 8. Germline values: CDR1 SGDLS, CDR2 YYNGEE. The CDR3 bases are TGTGCCAGCACCCCGGGGGGGGGAATCTACAATGAGCAGTTCTTC. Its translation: CASTPGGGIYNEQFF. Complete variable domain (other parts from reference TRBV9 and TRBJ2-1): DSGVTQTPKHLITATGQRVTLRCSPRSGDLSVYWYQQSLDQGLQFLIQYYNGEERAKGNILERFSAQQFPDLHSELNLSSLELGDSALYFCASTPGGGIYNEQFFGPGTRLTVL.